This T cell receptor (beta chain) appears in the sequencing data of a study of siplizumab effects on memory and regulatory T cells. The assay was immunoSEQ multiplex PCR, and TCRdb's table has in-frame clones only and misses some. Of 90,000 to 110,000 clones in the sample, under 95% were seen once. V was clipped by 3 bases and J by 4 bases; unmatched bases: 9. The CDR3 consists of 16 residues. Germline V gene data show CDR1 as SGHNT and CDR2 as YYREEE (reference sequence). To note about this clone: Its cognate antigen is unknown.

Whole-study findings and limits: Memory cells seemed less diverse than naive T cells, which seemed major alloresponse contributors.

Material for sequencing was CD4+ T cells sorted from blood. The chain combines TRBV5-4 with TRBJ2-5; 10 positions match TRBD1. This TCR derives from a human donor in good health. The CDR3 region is CASSSPTGGGGETQYF. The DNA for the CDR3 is TGTGCCAGCAGCTCTCCGACAGGGGGCGGCGGAGAGACCCAGTACTTC.